This T cell receptor beta chain was documented in a study of T cell responses to AZD1222 COVID-19 vaccine. Study-wide points: Repertoire collection took place solely once the T cell response had peaked. The sample set comprised mostly white British donors with more females, and clonal diversity was possibly underestimated.

Profiled with immunoSEQ multiplex PCR; TCRdb holds only in-frame clones, not every one. The profile shows 250,000 to 300,000 clones, 94% of them singletons. The CDR3 is made up of 14 amino acids. J lost 7 bases, V lost 1 base, and 7 bases had no gene match. In germline, CDR1 is SGHNT, CDR2 YYREEE (reference sequence). As for this clone: Its specificity is unknown.

Sequencing was performed on peripheral blood, taken 28 days after the second AZD1222 dose. The chain recombines TRBV5-4 with TRBJ1-2, with 7 bases matching TRBD1. The origin of this receptor is an adult who received the AZD1222 COVID-19 vaccine. As DNA, the CDR3 is TGTGCCAGCAGCTTGCCTCGCAGGGGGTCTGGCTACACCTTC. It yields the protein CASSLPRRGSGYTF.